These T cell receptor beta chains were read from a single sample in a study of T cell repertoires in cytomegalovirus infection. A single record per CDR3 protein comes from TCRdb applying MiXCR to the reads. The sample carries 200,000 to 250,000 distinct CDR3 sequences, about 40% recorded once. No antigen has been assigned to these receptors. The sample here was CD8+ T cells from cultured PBMCs, taken from culture after CMV antigen stimulation. Receptor source: a human donor in good health (CMV status not recorded). Some clones in this sample may be carry-over from other donors' samples. Each CDR3 is given with its conserved first and last residue. A D gene is named only where the DNA matches it firmly.

v_call,d_call,cdr3_aa
TRBV7-4,TRBD2,CASSPSGSDKNSGANVLTF
TRBV11-3,NA,CASSLGFGTTYEQYF
TRBV19,TRBD1,CASSRLQGAANTEAFF
TRBV11-2,TRBD2,CASSLTSGNEQYF
TRBV7-6,TRBD1,CASSLETGYYAEAFF
TRBV11-2,NA,CASSLSQGPRTKNIQYF
TRBV11-3,NA,CASSLPRGRGTGANVLTF
TRBV28,NA,CASNPAWRFNMNTEAFF
TRBV6-5,NA,CASNPLGDQETQYF
TRBV7-6,NA,CASSSGTERGEQYF
TRBV19,TRBD1,CASSDRGRVDTEAFF
TRBV13,NA,CASSPRGRTTDTQYF
TRBV12-5,NA,CASGSSLDEQFF
TRBV7-9,NA,CASDNWGSQETQYF
TRBV10-3,NA,CAISEREEKPEAFF
TRBV7-6,TRBD2,CASSFGLAGPNAGELFF
TRBV27,NA,CASTFRPGIYNEQFF
TRBV6-1,NA,CASSELRKLNQPQHF
TRBV5-1,TRBD2,CASSWTSGTYEQYF
TRBV12-3/TRBV12-4,NA,CASTGPTRDTEAFF
TRBV27,TRBD2,CASSSSFGGSSYNEQFF
TRBV27,NA,CASSLFQENNSPLHF
TRBV23-1,TRBD1,CASSQPGQGRTSWDQPQHF
TRBV12-5,TRBD2,CASGLVSGGPTYNEQFF
TRBV19,TRBD1,CASTPRGGLGSYEQYF
TRBV27,TRBD1,CASSYSRDRETDTQYF
TRBV4-1,NA,CASSQGQKGEKLFF
TRBV7-2,NA,CASSPRRTGGGIQYF
TRBV4-1,TRBD1,CASSQAHQDRVDGYTF
TRBV9,NA,CASRGDEQFF
TRBV6-1,TRBD2,CASRQGGGSEYF
TRBV20-1,TRBD2,CSASLKQRGGTDTQYF
TRBV27,TRBD1,CASTKGGTGVSQPQHF